The next 9 T cell receptor beta chains were all read from a single sample in a study of T cell clonality in common variable immunodeficiency. Regarding the study as a whole: Reportedly, TCR beta sequences from common variable immunodeficiency showed fewer deletions and N-nucleotide insertions.

No cognate antigen is known for these TCRs. Assay: immunoSEQ multiplex PCR; the TCRdb copy retains only in-frame clones and omits some. This table holds several thousand clones. What was sequenced was peripheral blood mononuclear cells. Every receptor here comes from a human donor with common variable immunodeficiency.

For this clone: Read coverage stops 3 residues before the CDR3 terminus; the germline J gene supplies the remainder. The chain combines TRBV19 with TRBJ2-7; 10 bases line up with TRBD2. Germline V gene sequence: CDR1 LNHDA, CDR2 SQIVND (reference sequence). Trimming took 6 bases from V and 2 from J; bases not matched to a gene: 7. This CDR3 is 15 amino acids long. The CDR3 protein is CASRLAGTGTYEQYF. Incomplete CDR3 DNA: TGTGCCAGTAGACTAGCGGGGACTGGGACCTACGAG.

Frequency places this clone as large (0.1 to 1%). Read data end 3 residues before the CDR3 end; the end is taken from the germline J gene. The J gene is TRBJ2-1, the V gene TRBV9; 8 bases agree with TRBD1. Germline CDR1 reads SGDLS; CDR2 reads YYNGEE. J gave up 6 bases and V 1 base, and 3 bases lay outside the gene matches. The CDR3 has 14 amino acids. CDR3 DNA (partial): TGTGCCAGCAGCGTACGGGACAGGAGCAATGAG. It yields the protein CASSVRDRSNE. The whole CDR3 sequence reads CASSVRDRSNEQFF.

Of note for this clone: The CDR3 end lies 3 residues beyond the end of the read and is filled in from the germline J gene. This chain uses TRBV19 with TRBJ2-5, with 8 bases identical to TRBD2. The CDR3 length is 12 residues. V gave up 10 bases and J gave up 3 bases; unmatched junction bases: 4. CDR1 is LNHDA and CDR2 is SQIVND in the germline V gene (reference sequence). This chain's CDR3 is CATSGGKETQYF. CDR3 bases read: TGTGCCACCTCGGGGGGGAAAGAGACC.

In regard to this clone: The CDR3 end is not reached by the read, which stops 3 residues before it; the germline J gene fills it in. This chain uses TRBV2 with TRBJ1-6; 7 bases fit TRBD1. Trimming at V came to 3 bases and at J to 0 bases, leaving 5 bases not matched to a gene. The CDR3 is made up of 17 amino acids. Germline values: CDR1 SNHLY, CDR2 FYNNEI. Partial CDR3 DNA: TGTGCCAGCAGTGATTGGACAGGCGGCTCCTATAATTCACCC. This sequence encodes CASSDWTGGSYNSP. The CDR3 reads in full as CASSDWTGGSYNSPLHF.

Comments on this clone: The read ends 3 residues early relative to the CDR3; the germline J gene fills the gap. The genes are TRBV18 and TRBJ1-2; 8 bases match TRBD1. Germline-derived CDR1 and CDR2 are KGHSH and LQKENI. After removal of 3 bases from V and 7 bases from J, the junction contained 7 bases not matched to a gene. CDR3 size: 14 residues. CDR3 sequence reads: CASSPTGDAGGYTF. CDR3 DNA, as far as it was read: TGTGCCAGCTCACCGACAGGGGATGCTGGTGGC.

Details on this clone: The read terminates 3 residues before the CDR3 end, so the remaining end is supplied by the germline J gene. V and J are TRBV7-2 and TRBJ2-5; 7 nucleotides line up with TRBD2. V lost 3 bases to trimming and J lost 3 bases; unmatched junction nucleotides: 4. The germline V gene encodes CDR1 SGHTA and CDR2 FQGNSA. The CDR3 runs to 14 residues. CDR3 DNA, as far as it was read: TGTGCCAGCAGCTTTGAGCGGGGTAAAGAGACC. Translating it yields CASSFERGKET. In full, the CDR3 is CASSFERGKETQYF.

Of note for this clone: The read falls 3 residues short of the CDR3 end, and the missing part is taken from the germline J gene. The rearrangement joins TRBV18 to TRBJ1-1; 7 bases are shared with TRBD1. CDR1 is KGHSH, CDR2 LQKENI, per germline. This CDR3 is 17 amino acids long. V lost 0 bases and J lost 5; bases outside the gene matches: 12. The CDR3 bases that were read are TGTGCCAGCTCACCACCGGGAACAGGGGCGACGGTGACTGAA. Translating gives CASSPPGTGATVTE. The full-length CDR3 reads as CASSPPGTGATVTEAFF.

As to this clone: The CDR3 is cut off 3 residues early in the read; its end comes from the germline J gene. The same CDR3 also results from other DNA sequences found in this sample. This sequence joins TRBV7-9 and TRBJ2-6; D is perhaps TRBD1 (6 bases). The germline V gene has CDR1 SEHNR and CDR2 FQNEAQ (reference sequence). The CDR3 runs 15 residues. With 9 bases removed from V and 2 bases from J, the gap between germline ends came to 14 bases. The chain's CDR3 is CASIIQGPGANVLTF. Partial CDR3 DNA: TGTGCCAGTATCATACAGGGTCCTGGGGCCAACGTC.

Note on this clone: The read terminates 3 residues ahead of where the CDR3 ends, so the germline J gene completes it. The chain couples TRBV2 to TRBJ1-6; D is unresolved. Germline lookup yields CDR1 SNHLY and CDR2 FYNNEI. Trimming left V 7 bases short and J 6 bases short, with 10 bases between. The CDR3 totals 13 residues. The DNA read from the CDR3 is TGTGCCAGCAAGGGCCAGAGTAATTCACCC. Its protein product is CASKGQSNSP. The CDR3, in full, reads CASKGQSNSPLHF.